The T cell receptor (beta chain) described here comes from a study of shared T cell receptors in the human thymus. Germline-derived CDR1 and CDR2 are MGHRA and YSYEKL. Unmatched junction bases numbered 12, after V lost 2 bases and J lost 8 bases. CDR3 length: 17 amino acids. Some clones are missing from TCRdb's copy, which holds only in-frame ones; the method was immunoSEQ multiplex PCR. In the table there are under 700,000 clones, more than 75% of which are singletons. This sample also appeared in a second study, on human thymus T cells.

This chain connects TRBV4-1 to TRBJ2-2; 9 nucleotides agree with TRBD2. Sequences were obtained from thymocytes. The clonotype comes from a boy under two years old with a congenital heart defect. CDR3 in DNA: TGCGCCAGCAGCCAATCCGAGAACCTAGCGGGGCGGGGGGAGCTGTTTTTT. This gives the protein CASSQSENLAGRGELFF.